Each of the 14 T cell receptor beta chains below was sequenced from the same sample in a study of shared clonotypes between healthy human individuals. The table came from immunoSEQ multiplex PCR; TCRdb's copy has only in-frame clones and leaves some out. Here the sample spans roughly 2.1 million clones, around 93% being singletons. The naive CD8 subset, CD45RO-negative cells positively selected for CCR7, excluded terminally differentiated effector memory CD45RA+ cells. The source material was naive CD8+ T cells from PBMCs. These receptors all stem from a man aged 18 to 30 in good health. Some clones in this sample may be carry-over from other donors' samples.

V gene TRBV6-1 combines with J gene TRBJ2-1; 7 bases are shared with TRBD2. Germline V lookup: CDR1 MNHNS, CDR2 SASEGT. The CDR3 loop spans 16 amino acids. Losses at the gene ends were 1 base for V and 4 bases for J; bases not matched to a gene: 7. CDR3 amino acids: CASSEGSGNIYNEQFF. CDR3 bases: TGTGCCAGCAGTGAAGGGAGCGGGAACATTTACAATGAGCAGTTCTTC.

CDR3 in amino acids: CASSLLDTFYEQYF. CDR3 nucleotide sequence: TGTGCCAGCAGCTTGCTGGACACTTTTTACGAGCAGTACTTC. The V and J genes are TRBV5-5 and TRBJ2-7, with D maybe TRBD1 (5 bases). The CDR3 contains 14 residues. Germline CDR1 and CDR2: SGHKS and YYEKEE (reference sequence). Trimming cost V 1 base and J 4 bases, with 12 bases left between them.

The V call is TRBV29-1, the J call TRBJ2-7, with D possibly TRBD1 on 6 matching bases. The CDR3 totals 15 residues. The germline gives CDR1 SQVTM, CDR2 ANQGSEA. V was cut by 7 bases and J by 0 bases, with 19 bases left in between. CDR3 sequence reads: CSASGFRDISYEQYF. CDR3 bases: TGCAGCGCCTCAGGGTTCCGGGACATCTCCTACGAGCAGTACTTC.

V gene TRBV29-1 combines with J gene TRBJ2-7; 9 bases line up with TRBD1. V shed 2 bases, J shed 1 base, and the junction held 6 bases outside the gene matches. CDR1 is SQVTM, CDR2 ANQGSEA, per germline. CDR3 size: 15 residues. The CDR3, as DNA: TGCAGCGTTGAACGTCGGGACAGGGAGTCCTACGAGCAGTACTTC. This translates into CSVERRDRESYEQYF.

This chain connects TRBV7-9 to TRBJ2-7, with D possibly being TRBD2 (6 bases). This CDR3 has 14 residues. Germline V lookup: CDR1 SEHNR, CDR2 FQNEAQ (reference sequence). V gave up 1 base and J gave up 6 bases, with 13 bases separating them. CDR3 loop: CASSLVGLLAEQYF. The CDR3 DNA sequence: TGTGCCAGCAGCTTAGTCGGACTACTCGCCGAGCAGTACTTC.

In nucleotides, the CDR3 is TGTGCCAGCAGCGGCTGGACAGGGGTAGACACTGAAGCTTTCTTT. Translating it yields CASSGWTGVDTEAFF. The chain recombines TRBV5-4 with TRBJ1-1, with 9 bases aligning to TRBD1. The CDR3 runs to 15 residues. The germline CDR1 and CDR2 sequences are SGHNT and YYREEE (reference sequence). V lost 4 bases to trimming and J lost 3 bases; unmatched junction nucleotides: 7.

The chain has TRBV27 and TRBJ1-2; D call uncertain. CDR3 length: 13 amino acids. Trimming took 3 bases from V and 2 from J, leaving 7 bases between them. Germline CDR1 is MNHEY and CDR2 is SMNVEV (reference sequence). The CDR3 is CASSFSRNYGYTF. The CDR3 DNA is TGTGCCAGCAGTTTCAGTCGAAACTATGGCTACACCTTC.

Of note for this clone: The sample contains more than one DNA sequence encoding this CDR3. The chain uses TRBV15 and TRBJ2-7, with TRBD1 matching 8 bases. This CDR3 is 14 amino acids long. CDR1 is LNHNV and CDR2 is YYDKDF in the germline V gene (reference sequence). The V gene end was trimmed by 1 base and the J gene end by 4 bases; junction bases not matched to a gene: 3. CDR3 DNA sequence: TGTGCCACCAGCAGAGGGACAGGGTTGTACGAGCAGTACTTC. Encoded protein: CATSRGTGLYEQYF.

Here the CDR3 DNA reads TGTGCCAGCCAACTCGAGCAGGGGCCCTACGAGCAGTACTTC. Encoded protein: CASQLEQGPYEQYF. The chain joins TRBV28 to TRBJ2-7; the D gene is possibly TRBD1 (6 bases). The CDR3 loop spans 14 amino acids. The germline V gene encodes CDR1 MDHEN and CDR2 SYDVKM. V was cut by 8 bases and J by 2 bases, with 16 bases left in between.

The V and J genes are TRBV9 and TRBJ2-3; D is unclear. This CDR3 spans 13 amino acids. Trimming pared 3 bases from V and 4 bases from J, leaving 9 bases between. The V gene's germline CDR1 is SGDLS and CDR2 YYNGEE. CDR3 in amino acids: CASSEGRPDTQYF. The CDR3 DNA is TGTGCCAGCAGCGAGGGAAGACCAGATACGCAGTATTTT. The whole variable domain, remainder taken from reference TRBV9 and TRBJ2-3, is DSGVTQTPKHLITATGQRVTLRCSPRSGDLSVYWYQQSLDQGLQFLIQYYNGEERAKGNILERFSAQQFPDLHSELNLSSLELGDSALYFCASSEGRPDTQYFGPGTRLTVL.

The V gene is TRBV27, the J gene TRBJ1-5; D is possibly TRBD1 (6 bases). The ends were cut back, 1 base at V and 7 bases at J, with 11 bases in the middle. Germline CDR1 MNHEY, CDR2 SMNVEV (reference sequence). The length of the CDR3 is 14 residues. CDR3 loop: CASSLWYRDQPQHF. The DNA for the CDR3 is TGTGCCAGCAGTTTATGGTACAGGGACCAGCCCCAGCATTTT.

This chain connects TRBV5-4 to TRBJ2-5; no clear D. Germline-derived CDR1 and CDR2 are SGHNT and YYREEE (reference sequence). The V and J ends lost 6 bases and 2 bases respectively, with 14 bases between them. The CDR3 runs to 14 residues. The chain's CDR3 is CASTRSTEQETQYF. The CDR3 DNA sequence: TGTGCCAGCACCCGGAGTACGGAGCAAGAGACCCAGTACTTC.

The J gene is TRBJ2-7, the V gene TRBV27, with TRBD1 matching over 9 bases. J lost 3 bases, V lost 8 bases, and 11 bases had no gene match. CDR3 size: 15 residues. CDR1 is MNHEY and CDR2 is SMNVEV in the germline V gene (reference sequence). CDR3 region: CASGAGDRALYEQYF. Written as DNA, the CDR3 is TGTGCCAGCGGCGCGGGGGACAGGGCCCTCTACGAGCAGTACTTC.

This chain joins TRBV19 and TRBJ2-7; D may be TRBD1 (6 bases). The CDR3 totals 13 residues. Per the germline V gene, CDR1 is LNHDA and CDR2 is SQIVND (reference sequence). The germline V and J ends were trimmed by 8 bases and 7 bases, with 18 bases remaining between them. Here the CDR3 DNA reads TGTGCCAGTCCCGGGACAACACCTAAGGAGCAGTACTTC. It is translated as CASPGTTPKEQYF.